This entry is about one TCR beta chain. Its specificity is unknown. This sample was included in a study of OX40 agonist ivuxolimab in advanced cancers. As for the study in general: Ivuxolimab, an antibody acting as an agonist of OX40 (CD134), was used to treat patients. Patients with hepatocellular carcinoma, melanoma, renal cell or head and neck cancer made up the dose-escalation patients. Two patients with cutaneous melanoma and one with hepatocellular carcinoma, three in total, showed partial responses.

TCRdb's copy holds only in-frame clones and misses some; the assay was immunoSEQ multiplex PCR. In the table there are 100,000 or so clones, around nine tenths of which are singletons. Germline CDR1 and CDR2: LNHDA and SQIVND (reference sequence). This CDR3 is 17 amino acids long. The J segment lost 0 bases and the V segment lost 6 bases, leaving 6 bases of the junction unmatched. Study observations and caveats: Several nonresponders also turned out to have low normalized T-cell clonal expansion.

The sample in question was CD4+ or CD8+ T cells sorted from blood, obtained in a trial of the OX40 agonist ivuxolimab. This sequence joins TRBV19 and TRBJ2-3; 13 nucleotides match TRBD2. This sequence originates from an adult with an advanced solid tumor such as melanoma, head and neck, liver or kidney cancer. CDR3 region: CASRPGLAGLSTDTQYF. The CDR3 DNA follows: TGTGCCAGTAGACCGGGACTAGCGGGGTTGAGCACAGATACGCAGTATTTT.